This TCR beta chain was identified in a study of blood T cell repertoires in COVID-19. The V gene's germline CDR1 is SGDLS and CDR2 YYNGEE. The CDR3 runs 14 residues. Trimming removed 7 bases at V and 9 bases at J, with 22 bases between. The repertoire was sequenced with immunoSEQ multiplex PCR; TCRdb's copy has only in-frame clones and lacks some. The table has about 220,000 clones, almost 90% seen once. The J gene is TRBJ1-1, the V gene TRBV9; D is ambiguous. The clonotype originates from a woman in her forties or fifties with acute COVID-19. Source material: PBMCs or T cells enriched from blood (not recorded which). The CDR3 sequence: CASSQGGRWNKAFF. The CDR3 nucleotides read TGTGCCAGCTCCCAAGGCGGGCGCTGGAATAAAGCTTTCTTT.